The 27 T cell receptor beta chains in this list originate from one sample, sequenced in a study of T cell changes during pregnancy in multiple sclerosis. Data came from immunoSEQ multiplex PCR; TCRdb stores just in-frame clones and leaves some out. The table includes tens of thousands of clones, about 91% detected once. The input for sequencing was CD4+ T cells from peripheral blood mononuclear cells, taken in the third trimester of pregnancy. These receptors all come from a female donor in good health, enrolled as a control in a pregnancy study.

V and J are TRBV7-9 and TRBJ2-7; 8 nucleotides match TRBD1. CDR3 size: 15 residues. J gave up 2 bases and V 1 base, and 4 bases lay outside the gene matches. CDR1 is SEHNR, CDR2 FQNEAQ, per germline (reference sequence). CDR3 nucleotides: TGTGCCAGCAGCTTAGTGGGACAGGCCCCCTACGAGCAGTACTTC. Translating it yields CASSLVGQAPYEQYF.

The rearrangement links TRBV10-3 to TRBJ2-2; D may be TRBD1 (5 bases). Trimming took off 4 bases at V and 1 base at J, with 10 bases between the two ends. The CDR3 length is 15 residues. Germline V gene lookup returns CDR1 ENHRY and CDR2 SYGVKD. CDR3 sequence: CAISGDRRNTGELFF. CDR3 nucleotides: TGTGCCATCAGTGGTGACAGAAGGAACACCGGGGAGCTGTTTTTT.

The chain employs TRBV6-5 and TRBJ2-7; tentative D call: TRBD2 (6 bases). The CDR3 totals 14 residues. V lost 5 bases to trimming and J lost 7 bases, with 18 bases between them. Looked up from germline, CDR1 is MNHEY and CDR2 is SVGAGI. CDR3 DNA: TGTGCCAGCAGTGGACACAAACCGGCGGGGGAGCAGTACTTC. Translation: CASSGHKPAGEQYF.

The chain is built from TRBV7-9 and TRBJ1-1; TRBD1 might be the D (5 bases). This CDR3 spans 15 amino acids. Germline-derived CDR1 and CDR2 are SEHNR and FQNEAQ (reference sequence). V lost 6 bases, J lost 4 bases, and 18 bases lay in between. The CDR3 here is CASRPRRVDGTEAFF. The DNA of the CDR3 is TGTGCCAGCAGACCCCGCAGGGTTGATGGCACTGAAGCTTTCTTT.

Only a few counts were recorded for this clone. The chain combines TRBV6-4 with TRBJ2-3; 10 bases agree with TRBD1. V lost 2 bases and J lost 4; bases outside the gene matches: 0. Germline V gene lookup returns CDR1 MRHNA and CDR2 SNTAGT. This CDR3 has 14 amino acids. The CDR3 protein is CASSDGQGADTQYF. The CDR3 region has the DNA TGTGCCAGCAGTGACGGACAGGGGGCAGATACGCAGTATTTT.

The CDR3 DNA sequence: TGTGCCAGCAGTTACCCCGGTAGCTCTGGGGCCAACGTCCTGACTTTC. It encodes CASSYPGSSGANVLTF. This chain uses TRBV6-6 with TRBJ2-6, with D uncertain. The germline V and J ends were trimmed by 2 bases and 0 bases, with 8 bases remaining between them. From germline, CDR1 is MNHNY and CDR2 SVGAGI (reference sequence). The CDR3 extends over 16 amino acids.

The chain recombines TRBV2 with TRBJ2-2; TRBD1 is a possible D gene (5 bases). Germline CDR1 and CDR2: SNHLY and FYNNEI. The CDR3 runs 16 residues. V dropped 3 bases and J dropped 6 bases, with 17 bases sitting between them. CDR3 nucleotide sequence: TGTGCCAGCAGTGATAACCCACCAGGGTCTGCCGGGGAGCTGTTTTTT. This gives the protein CASSDNPPGSAGELFF.

V is TRBV7-2 and J is TRBJ1-6; possible D gene TRBD1, 6 bases. Germline-derived CDR1 and CDR2 are SGHTA and FQGNSA. Between the trimmed V and J ends, which lost 1 base and 9 bases, there was a span of 13 bases. CDR3 length: 15 amino acids. CDR3 in DNA: TGTGCCAGCAGCTTAGAGGGGGATTGGAGTTCACCCCTCCACTTT. This codes for CASSLEGDWSSPLHF.

This CDR3 reads CASSPEQGVNQPQHF. CDR3 in DNA: TGTGCCAGCTCACCTGAACAGGGGGTCAATCAGCCCCAGCATTTT. The V and J genes are TRBV18 and TRBJ1-5; 8 positions agree with TRBD1. The CDR3 contains 15 residues. The germline V gene has CDR1 KGHSH and CDR2 LQKENI. With 3 bases clipped from V and 3 bases from J, the junction kept 4 bases outside the gene matches.

This rearrangement joins TRBV5-6 to TRBJ1-6; D is ambiguous. Per germline, CDR1 SGHDT and CDR2 YYEEEE. V was shortened by 1 base and J by 6 bases, with 8 bases between the two germline ends. The CDR3 consists of 14 residues. CDR3 nucleotides: TGTGCCAGCAGCTTGTGGCGGGCTAATTCACCCCTCCACTTT. Translating gives CASSLWRANSPLHF.

This chain connects TRBV19 to TRBJ1-2; TRBD1 aligns across 8 bases. CDR3 size: 15 residues. V dropped 2 bases and J dropped 4; count of bases not matched to a gene: 6. From germline, CDR1 is LNHDA and CDR2 SQIVND (reference sequence). CDR3 region: CASSIQGARSYGYTF. The DNA of the CDR3 is TGTGCCAGTAGTATACAGGGGGCGCGGAGCTATGGCTACACCTTC. The entire variable domain, with the rest obtained from reference TRBV19 and TRBJ1-2, is as follows: DGGITQSPKYLFRKEGQNVTLSCEQNLNHDAMYWYRQDPGQGLRLIYYSQIVNDFQKGDIAEGYSVSREKKESFPLTVTSAQKNPTAFYLCASSIQGARSYGYTFGSGTRLTVV.

The V call is TRBV6-5, the J call TRBJ1-1; D unclear. V was shortened by 0 bases and J by 8 bases, with 16 bases between the two germline ends. Per germline, CDR1 MNHEY and CDR2 SVGAGI. CDR3 size: 15 residues. For the CDR3, the DNA is TGTGCCAGCAGTTACTCGAATCTTCCAGAGCGAGAAGCTTTCTTT. It is translated as CASSYSNLPEREAFF.

The rearrangement links TRBV5-8 to TRBJ1-6, with a possible D match to TRBD1 (6 bases). The CDR3 spans 16 residues. V lost 3 bases and J 7 bases, leaving 17 bases between the germline ends. Germline loops: CDR1 SGHTS, CDR2 YDEGEE. CDR3 nucleotides: TGTGCCAGCAGCTACCTTTATGGGGGGGCGAATTCACCCCTCCACTTT. Encoded protein: CASSYLYGGANSPLHF.

V gene TRBV19 combines with J gene TRBJ1-2; TRBD1 is a possible D gene (6 bases). The V end lost 2 bases, the J end lost 8 bases, and 24 bases lay between the germline ends. The CDR3 contains 17 residues. Germline CDR1 reads LNHDA; CDR2 reads SQIVND (reference sequence). The CDR3 here is CASSIIPSGGPMEGYTF. The CDR3 DNA sequence: TGTGCCAGTAGTATAATCCCCTCGGGGGGCCCAATGGAGGGCTACACCTTC.

This clone was seen a few times. This sequence joins TRBV19 and TRBJ1-4; 9 bases are a match to TRBD1. The V segment lost 7 bases and the J segment 2 bases; nucleotides outside the gene matches: 5. This CDR3 comprises 15 residues. The germline V gene has CDR1 LNHDA and CDR2 SQIVND (reference sequence). The CDR3 sequence is CASNLGTGTNEKLFF. The CDR3 DNA reads TGTGCCAGTAATTTGGGGACAGGGACTAATGAAAAACTGTTTTTT.

The chain joins TRBV2 to TRBJ2-7; 10 positions agree with TRBD1. Germline V gives CDR1 SNHLY, CDR2 FYNNEI. With V trimmed by 7 bases and J by 5 bases, 5 bases remained unmatched. The CDR3 runs to 13 residues. In nucleotides, the CDR3 is TGTGCCAGCACCCGGGACAGGGGTAACGAGCAGTACTTC. Protein sequence: CASTRDRGNEQYF. The full variable domain, in which reference TRBV2 and TRBJ2-7 provide the parts outside the CDR3, is EPEVTQTPSHQVTQMGQEVILRCVPISNHLYFYWYRQILGQKVEFLVSFYNNEISEKSEIFDDQFSVERPDGSNFTLKIRSTKLEDSAMYFCASTRDRGNEQYFGPGTRLTVT.

The rearrangement uses TRBV5-1 and TRBJ1-1; 8 nucleotides align to TRBD1. The CDR3 is made up of 15 amino acids. V trimming: 0 bases; J trimming: 1 base; junction bases outside the gene matches: 2. Germline V CDR1 and CDR2: SGHRS, YFSETQ. DNA of the CDR3: TGCGCCAGCAGCTTGGACAGGGGGGGGAACACTGAAGCTTTCTTT. This encodes CASSLDRGGNTEAFF.

This rearrangement joins TRBV6-1 to TRBJ1-1; D call uncertain. CDR3 length equals 13 residues. Trimming took off 6 bases at V and 2 bases at J, with 10 bases between the two ends. Germline V gene data show CDR1 as MNHNS and CDR2 as SASEGT. The DNA of the CDR3 is TGTGCCAGCAGCAAAAGCCCCAACACTGAAGCTTTCTTT. Amino acid sequence: CASSKSPNTEAFF.

CDR3 sequence (DNA): TGCGCCAGCAGCCGCACAGGGGAGACCCAGTACTTC. Its protein is CASSRTGETQYF. This chain joins TRBV4-3 and TRBJ2-5, with D possibly matching TRBD1 (6 bases). V lost 4 bases to trimming and J lost 5 bases, with 8 bases between them. CDR3 length equals 12 residues. The germline CDR1 and CDR2 sequences are LGHNA and YSLEER.

This chain uses TRBV7-8 with TRBJ1-1; D unresolved. This CDR3 spans 10 amino acids. Germline V gene data show CDR1 as SGHVS and CDR2 as FQNEAQ. The CDR3 here is CASGNTEAFF. CDR3 sequence (DNA): TGTGCATCGGGAAACACTGAAGCTTTCTTT.

This sequence joins TRBV6-1 and TRBJ2-2; 8 bases are a match to TRBD1. In germline, CDR1 is MNHNS, CDR2 SASEGT. Trimming at V came to 2 bases and at J to 7 bases, leaving 9 bases not matched to a gene. This CDR3 has 16 amino acids. CDR3 in DNA: TGTGCCAGCAGTGAAATCTTTACAGGGGGTGGCGGGGAGCTGTTTTTT. This sequence encodes CASSEIFTGGGGELFF.

V gene TRBV6-6 combines with J gene TRBJ1-2; D gene ambiguous. Trimming removed 7 bases at V and 4 bases at J, with 16 bases between. Germline V gives CDR1 MNHNY, CDR2 SVGAGI (reference sequence). The CDR3 contains 14 residues. CDR3 residues: CASNSLSGSYGYTF. The CDR3 region has the DNA TGTGCCAGCAATTCTTTGTCAGGCTCCTATGGCTACACCTTC.

This chain uses TRBV29-1 with TRBJ2-6; D not certain. Germline values: CDR1 SQVTM, CDR2 ANQGSEA. The CDR3 loop spans 13 amino acids. Trimming cost V 2 bases and J 4 bases, with 6 bases left between them. The CDR3 DNA follows: TGCAGCGTTGAAAGCCCGGGGGCCAACGTCCTGACTTTC. The encoded protein is CSVESPGANVLTF.

The chain has TRBV2 and TRBJ1-2; 7 bases line up with TRBD1. The CDR3 is 14 residues long. Germline CDR1 and CDR2: SNHLY and FYNNEI. V lost 10 bases to trimming and J lost 6 bases; unmatched junction nucleotides: 14. CDR3 residues: CATFETGNLNGYTF. The CDR3 bases are TGTGCCACCTTCGAGACAGGGAATTTGAATGGCTACACCTTC. The full variable domain, in which reference TRBV2 and TRBJ1-2 provide the parts outside the CDR3, is EPEVTQTPSHQVTQMGQEVILRCVPISNHLYFYWYRQILGQKVEFLVSFYNNEISEKSEIFDDQFSVERPDGSNFTLKIRSTKLEDSAMYFCATFETGNLNGYTFGSGTRLTVV.

This clone was counted between two and nine times. V gene TRBV2 combines with J gene TRBJ1-5; D is unresolved. The length of the CDR3 is 15 residues. V lost 6 bases and J lost 0, with 12 bases in between. CDR1 is SNHLY and CDR2 is FYNNEI in the germline V gene. DNA of the CDR3: TGTGCCAGCAGACAGCGGGCGGGTAGCAATCAGCCCCAGCATTTT. The encoded protein is CASRQRAGSNQPQHF.

The chain uses TRBV7-8 and TRBJ1-4, with TRBD1 as a possible D gene (6 bases). The CDR3 consists of 17 residues. The V end was cut by 3 bases, the J end by 3 bases, with 17 bases between. The germline V gene encodes CDR1 SGHVS and CDR2 FQNEAQ. The CDR3 loop is CASSFLGTGQPNEKLFF. CDR3 coding DNA: TGTGCCAGCAGCTTTCTCGGTACAGGACAGCCTAATGAAAAACTGTTTTTT.

The chain uses TRBV7-2 and TRBJ2-3; 8 bases map to TRBD1. The germline V gene has CDR1 SGHTA and CDR2 FQGNSA. There are 16 residues in the CDR3. Germline trimming cut 2 bases from V and 5 bases from J; bases unmatched to any gene: 9. The CDR3 DNA follows: TGTGCCAGCAGCTTACGAATGACAGGGGCAGGAGATACGCAGTATTTT. This translates into CASSLRMTGAGDTQYF.